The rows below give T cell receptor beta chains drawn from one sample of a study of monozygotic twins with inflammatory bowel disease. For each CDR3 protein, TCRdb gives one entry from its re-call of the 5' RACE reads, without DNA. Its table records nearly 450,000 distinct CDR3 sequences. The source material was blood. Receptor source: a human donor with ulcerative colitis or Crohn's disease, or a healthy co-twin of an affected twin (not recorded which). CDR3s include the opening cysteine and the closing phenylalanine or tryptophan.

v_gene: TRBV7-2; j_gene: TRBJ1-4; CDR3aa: CASSLTGAGEKLFF
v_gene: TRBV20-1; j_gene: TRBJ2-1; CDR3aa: CSAPGQGAKEQFF
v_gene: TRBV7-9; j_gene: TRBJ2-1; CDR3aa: CASSLLRTGGPNEQFF
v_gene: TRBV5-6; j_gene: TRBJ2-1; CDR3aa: CASSFRVAGRFDEQFF
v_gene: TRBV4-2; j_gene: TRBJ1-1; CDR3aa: CASSQYTGAVNTEAFF
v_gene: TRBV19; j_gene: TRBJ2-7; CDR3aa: CASSAGSPYEQYF
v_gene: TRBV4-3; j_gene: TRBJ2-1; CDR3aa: CASSLGDAYNEQFF
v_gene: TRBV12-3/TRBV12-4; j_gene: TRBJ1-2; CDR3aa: CASTPLTTGAPNYGYTF
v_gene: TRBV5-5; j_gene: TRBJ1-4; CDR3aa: CASSVRQGGSEKLFF
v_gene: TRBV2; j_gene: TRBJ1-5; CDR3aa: CASEQGYSNQPQHF
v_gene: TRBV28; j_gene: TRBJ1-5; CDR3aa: CASGGNQPQHF
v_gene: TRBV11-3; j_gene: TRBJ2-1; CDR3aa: CASSGGLAVYNEQFF
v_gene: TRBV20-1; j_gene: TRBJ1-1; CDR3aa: CSAREVRRLLF
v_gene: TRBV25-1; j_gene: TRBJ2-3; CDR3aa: CASSELESPGTQYF
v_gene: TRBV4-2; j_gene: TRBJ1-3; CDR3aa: CASSQDGGSGNTIYF
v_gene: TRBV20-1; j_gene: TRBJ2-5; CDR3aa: CSTLQDREWTQYF
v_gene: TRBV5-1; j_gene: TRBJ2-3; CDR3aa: CASSSPRGRGTSGTDTQYF
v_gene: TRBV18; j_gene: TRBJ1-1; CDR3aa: CASSADRGNEAFF
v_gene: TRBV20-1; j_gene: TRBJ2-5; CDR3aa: CSARAPGGRETQYF
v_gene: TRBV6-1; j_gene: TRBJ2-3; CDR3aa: CASTGQGLATDTQYF
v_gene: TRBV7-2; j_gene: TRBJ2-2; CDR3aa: CASSRGLITGELFF
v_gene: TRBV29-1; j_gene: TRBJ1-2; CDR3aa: CSVGNSYGYTF
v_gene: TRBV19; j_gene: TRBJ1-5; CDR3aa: CASKATVSNQPQHF
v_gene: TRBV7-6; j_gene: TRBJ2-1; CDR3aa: CASSLYGGSYNEQFF
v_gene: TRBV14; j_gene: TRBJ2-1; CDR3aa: CASTRVSGPTLGEQFF
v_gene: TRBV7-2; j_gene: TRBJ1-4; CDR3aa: CASSLRTGWEKLFF
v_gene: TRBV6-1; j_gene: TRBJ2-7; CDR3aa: CASMGPSRLEQYF
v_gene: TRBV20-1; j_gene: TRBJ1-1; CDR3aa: CSVAGGNTEAFF
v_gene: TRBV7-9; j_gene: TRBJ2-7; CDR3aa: CASSLLVTGYEQYF
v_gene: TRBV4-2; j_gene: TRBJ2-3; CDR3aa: CASSQDRRLVDTQYF
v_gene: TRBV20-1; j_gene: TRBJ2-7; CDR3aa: CGLDGPGPYEQYF
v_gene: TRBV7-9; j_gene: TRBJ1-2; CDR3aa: CASSLAANRGGYGYTF
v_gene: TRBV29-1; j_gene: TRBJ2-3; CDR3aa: CSVEERGIRSDTQYF
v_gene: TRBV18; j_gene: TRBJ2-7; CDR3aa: CASSPLSRVQDEQYF
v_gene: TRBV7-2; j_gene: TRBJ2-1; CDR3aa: CASSFNAGTDEQFF
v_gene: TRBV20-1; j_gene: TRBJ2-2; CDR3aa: CSAAGPRGTGELFF
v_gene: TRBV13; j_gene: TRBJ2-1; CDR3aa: CASSSRKRGNEQFF
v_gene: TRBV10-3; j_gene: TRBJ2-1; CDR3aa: CATRASGGAREQFF
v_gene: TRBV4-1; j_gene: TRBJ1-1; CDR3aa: CASSQDFREAFF
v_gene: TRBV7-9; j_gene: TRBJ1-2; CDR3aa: CASSRGDYGYTF
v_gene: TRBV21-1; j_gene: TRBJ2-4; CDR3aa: CASSTPRGENIQYF
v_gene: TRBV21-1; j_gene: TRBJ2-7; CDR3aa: CASSKGVQRNEQYF
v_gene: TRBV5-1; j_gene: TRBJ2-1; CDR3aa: CASSEQGVAISNEQFF
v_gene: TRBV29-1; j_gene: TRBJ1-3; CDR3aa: CSVGETGGNTIYF
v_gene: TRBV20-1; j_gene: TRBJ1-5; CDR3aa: CSAYRDRGGGNQPQHF
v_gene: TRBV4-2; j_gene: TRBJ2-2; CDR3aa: CASSQEAGAATGELFF
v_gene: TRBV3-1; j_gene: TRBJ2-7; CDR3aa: CASSQFAGKGEQYF
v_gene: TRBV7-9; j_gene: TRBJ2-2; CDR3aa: CASSVSQVGDTGELFF
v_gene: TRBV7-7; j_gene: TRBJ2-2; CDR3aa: CASSLTSGVSSGELFF
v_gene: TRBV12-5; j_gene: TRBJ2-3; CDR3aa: CASGAAQGAMADTQYF